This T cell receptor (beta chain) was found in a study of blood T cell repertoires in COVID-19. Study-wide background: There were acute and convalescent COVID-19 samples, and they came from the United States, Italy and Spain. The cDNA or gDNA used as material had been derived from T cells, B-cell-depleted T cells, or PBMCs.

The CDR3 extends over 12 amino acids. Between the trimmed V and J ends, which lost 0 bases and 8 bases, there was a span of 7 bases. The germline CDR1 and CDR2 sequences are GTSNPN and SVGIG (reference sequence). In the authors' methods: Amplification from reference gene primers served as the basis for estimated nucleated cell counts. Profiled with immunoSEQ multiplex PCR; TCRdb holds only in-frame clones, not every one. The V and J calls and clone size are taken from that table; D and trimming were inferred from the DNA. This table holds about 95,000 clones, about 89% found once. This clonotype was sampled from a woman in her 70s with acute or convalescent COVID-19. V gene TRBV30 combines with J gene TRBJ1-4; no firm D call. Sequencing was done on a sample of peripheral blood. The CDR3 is CAWSVGGEKLFF. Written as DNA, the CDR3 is TGTGCCTGGAGTGTGGGCGGGGAAAAACTGTTTTTT. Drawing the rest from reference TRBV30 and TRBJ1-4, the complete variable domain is SQTIHQWPATLVQPVGSPLSLECTVEGTSNPNLYWYRQAAGRGLQLLFYSVGIGQISSEVPQNLSASRPQDRQFILSSKKLLLSDSGFYLCAWSVGGEKLFFGSGTQLSVL.